These 23 T cell receptor beta chains share one sample of origin, sequenced in a study of T cell repertoires in cytomegalovirus infection. Each CDR3 protein gets one entry after TCRdb re-called the reads with MiXCR. Here the sample spans 300,000 to 450,000 distinct CDR3 sequences, 15% to 20% being singletons. Material for sequencing was PBMCs. Source of these receptors: a human donor in good health (CMV status not recorded). Some clones in this sample may be carry-over from other donors' samples.

Points on this clonotype: This may arise from a read error, as a much more abundant clone is one base away. The conserved closing phenylalanine or tryptophan is absent in this CDR3, likely reflecting a read error. The rearrangement links TRBV4-1 to TRBJ1-5; 7 nucleotides align to TRBD1. The CDR3 sequence is 15 residues long. Germline CDR1 MGHRA, CDR2 YSYEKL. J was trimmed by 7 bases and V by 0 bases; bases with no gene match: 6. The CDR3 here is CASSQDGGGGQPQHL. The CDR3 nucleotides read TGCGCCAGCAGCCAAGATGGAGGGGGCGGGCAGCCCCAGCATTTG.

This clonotype was counted many times. This chain uses TRBV7-2 with TRBJ1-6; the D is unclear. From germline, CDR1 is SGHTA and CDR2 FQGNSA. V was shortened by 5 bases and J by 7 bases, with 15 bases between the two germline ends. This CDR3 is built from 15 residues. The CDR3 region has the DNA TGTGCCAGCAGCGATCGGCTCGTACGGAATTCACCCCTCCACTTT. Its translation is CASSDRLVRNSPLHF. Full variable domain (missing parts from reference TRBV7-2 and TRBJ1-6): GAGVSQSPSNKVTEKGKDVELRCDPISGHTALYWYRQSLGQGLEFLIYFQGNSAPDKSGLPSDRFSAERTGGSVSTLTIQRTQQEDSAVYLCASSDRLVRNSPLHFGNGTRLTVT.

Of note for this clonotype: This may be a read error, as it is one base from a much larger clone. This chain uses TRBV12-3 or TRBV12-4 with TRBJ2-1; TRBD1 agrees at 11 bases. The trim removed 5 bases at V and 5 bases at J, leaving 11 bases unmatched. This CDR3 has 17 residues. In DNA, the CDR3 is TGTGCCAGCAGTATGCAAATGGGACAGGGGGGGGACAATGAGCAGTTCTTC. Amino acids: CASSMQMGQGGDNEQFF.

This clonotype was detected only a few times. The chain is built from TRBV20-1 and TRBJ1-5; the D is unclear. The CDR3 runs 15 residues. V dropped 1 base and J dropped 0 bases, with 10 bases sitting between them. The V gene's germline CDR1 is DFQATT and CDR2 SNEGSKA (reference sequence). CDR3 sequence (DNA): TGCAGTGCTAGAGCCCCGACTTTTAGCAATCAGCCCCAGCATTTT. It specifies CSARAPTFSNQPQHF.

J is TRBJ1-1 and V is TRBV6-2 or TRBV6-3; D is unresolved. This CDR3 has 14 residues. The germline V gene encodes CDR1 MNHEY and CDR2 SVGEGT. V was shortened by 10 bases and J by 0 bases, with 15 bases between the two germline ends. The CDR3 DNA follows: TGTGCCACCGGGAGGCCGGCTATGAACACTGAAGCTTTCTTT. Its translation is CATGRPAMNTEAFF.

This clonotype showed up many times. A read error may produce the germline difference seen at one junction end. V is TRBV12-3 or TRBV12-4 and J is TRBJ2-5; D gene unclear. There are 11 residues in the CDR3. CDR3 in amino acids: CASSLVETQYF. CDR3 in DNA: TGTGCCAGCAGCTTAGTGGAGACCCAGTACTTC.

The sample holds a few counts of this clonotype. The genes are TRBV28 and TRBJ1-1; D not certain. V was clipped by 5 bases and J by 9 bases, with 22 bases between them. The CDR3 totals 15 residues. In germline, CDR1 is MDHEN, CDR2 SYDVKM. The CDR3 spells CASSPNLSGVNKAFF. The CDR3 region has the DNA TGTGCCAGCAGTCCAAACCTTAGCGGGGTAAATAAAGCTTTCTTT.

The table lists this clonotype with a few counts. J is TRBJ1-3 and V is TRBV12-3 or TRBV12-4; no reliable D call. Trimming pared 4 bases from V and 1 base from J, leaving 11 bases between. The CDR3 is made up of 15 amino acids. The CDR3 nucleotides are TGTGCCAGCAGTTATAGAACAGATTCTGGAAACACCATATATTTT. Protein: CASSYRTDSGNTIYF.

About this clonotype itself: A much larger clone lies one base from this, so it may be a read error. The gene calls are TRBV12-3 or TRBV12-4 and TRBJ1-1; 12 bases line up with TRBD1. The CDR3 is 16 amino acids. The DNA for the CDR3 is TGTGTCAGCAGTTTGGGACAGGGGGCAGGAAACACTGAAGCTTTCTTT. Its protein is CVSSLGQGAGNTEAFF.

This rearrangement joins TRBV14 to TRBJ2-3; 10 bases align to TRBD1. The germline V gene encodes CDR1 SGHDN and CDR2 FVKESK. V shed 4 bases and J 3 bases; nucleotides not matched to a gene: 7. The CDR3 covers 16 residues. The CDR3 spells CASSLTPGQGTDTQYF. CDR3 DNA sequence: TGTGCCAGCAGCCTAACTCCGGGACAGGGGACAGATACGCAGTATTTT. Complete variable domain (other parts from reference TRBV14 and TRBJ2-3): EAGVTQFPSHSVIEKGQTVTLRCDPISGHDNLYWYRRVMGKEIKFLLHFVKESKQDESGMPNNRFLAERTGGTYSTLKVQPAELEDSGVYFCASSLTPGQGTDTQYFGPGTRLTVL.

DNA of the CDR3: TGTGCCATCAGTGAGTCGTCTGGGGGGAACACTGAAGCTTTCTTT. It yields the protein CAISESSGGNTEAFF. This rearrangement joins TRBV10-3 to TRBJ1-1, with D perhaps matching TRBD1 (5 bases). V dropped 0 bases and J dropped 1 base, with 9 bases sitting between them. Per the germline V gene, CDR1 is ENHRY and CDR2 is SYGVKD. The CDR3 is made up of 15 amino acids.

The chain links TRBV18 to TRBJ1-6; TRBD1 might be the D (6 bases). The CDR3 sequence is 14 residues long. Germline CDR1 reads KGHSH; CDR2 reads LQKENI. Trimming shortened V by 10 bases and J by 9 bases, and 19 bases separated the two germline ends. Here the CDR3 DNA reads TGTGCCACCGCCGTGGGGGGGACATCTTCACCCCTCCACTTT. Its protein is CATAVGGTSSPLHF. The full variable domain, rest sourced from reference TRBV18 and TRBJ1-6, is NAGVMQNPRHLVRRRGQEARLRCSPMKGHSHVYWYRQLPEEGLKFMVYLQKENIIDESGMPKERFSAEFPKEGPSILRIQQVVRGDSAAYFCATAVGGTSSPLHFGNGTRLTVT.

The chain is built from TRBV6-5 and TRBJ1-2; a weak D match, TRBD1 (5 bases). V was pared by 7 bases and J by 9 bases, with 15 bases between. This CDR3 is 12 amino acids long. In germline, CDR1 is MNHEY, CDR2 SVGAGI. The CDR3, as DNA: TGTGCCAGCACAAACGGGGGGGTGAGCTACACCTTC. It encodes CASTNGGVSYTF.

The J gene is TRBJ2-3, the V gene TRBV5-1; weak D call: TRBD1 (5 bases). V lost 4 bases and J 3 bases, leaving 12 bases between the germline ends. The germline V gene encodes CDR1 SGHRS and CDR2 YFSETQ. There are 14 residues in the CDR3. CDR3 residues: CASSRTQGTDTQYF. The CDR3, as DNA: TGCGCCAGCAGCAGAACCCAGGGAACAGATACGCAGTATTTT.

J is TRBJ1-1 and V is TRBV20-1; TRBD1 might be the D (5 bases). Germline V gene lookup returns CDR1 DFQATT and CDR2 SNEGSKA (reference sequence). This CDR3 has 14 amino acids. The V and J ends lost 0 bases and 4 bases respectively, with 12 bases between them. CDR3 protein: CSARDTRGFTEAFF. The CDR3 DNA is TGCAGTGCTAGAGACACCCGGGGGTTCACTGAAGCTTTCTTT.

This clonotype occurred many times. The chain joins TRBV6-5 to TRBJ2-1; 7 bases agree with TRBD2. Germline V gives CDR1 MNHEY, CDR2 SVGAGI. The CDR3 has 15 residues. V was clipped by 4 bases and J by 4 bases; unmatched bases: 7. In DNA form, the CDR3 reads TGTGCCAGCAGTTTGGGGGGGATAGGGTACAATGAGCAGTTCTTC. It translates to CASSLGGIGYNEQFF.

In its sample, this clonotype was seen a few times. The J gene is TRBJ2-2, the V gene TRBV2, with TRBD1 as a possible D gene (6 bases). Per germline, CDR1 SNHLY and CDR2 FYNNEI. This CDR3 is built from 11 residues. In DNA, the CDR3 is TGTGGTGGGACATACACCGGGGAGCTGTTTTTT. Translating gives CGGTYTGELFF.

The chain carries TRBV19 and TRBJ1-1; a weak D match, TRBD1 (5 bases). The CDR3 is 14 amino acids. V was pared by 3 bases and J by 1 base, with 9 bases between. The V gene's germline CDR1 is LNHDA and CDR2 SQIVND (reference sequence). The CDR3 reads CASSMGGTNTEAFF. CDR3 DNA: TGTGCCAGTAGTATGGGGGGGACGAACACTGAAGCTTTCTTT.

V and J are TRBV6-6 and TRBJ2-1; D unresolved. V was trimmed by 6 bases and J by 4 bases, leaving 10 bases between them. This CDR3 is 13 amino acids long. The V gene's germline CDR1 is MNHNY and CDR2 SVGAGI (reference sequence). The CDR3 DNA reads as TGTGCCAGCAGCCCCGACGGTTACAATGAGCAGTTCTTC. This encodes CASSPDGYNEQFF.

V gene TRBV4-1 combines with J gene TRBJ2-7, with 11 nucleotides matching TRBD2. Trimming cost V 1 base and J 2 bases; bases outside gene matches: 1. CDR1 is MGHRA, CDR2 YSYEKL, per germline. The CDR3 has 15 residues. The CDR3 here is CASSQVGLAAYEQYF. The CDR3 DNA follows: TGCGCCAGCAGCCAAGTGGGACTAGCGGCCTACGAGCAGTACTTC.

This clonotype has at least ten counts. The CDR3 region is CASSLPGRYGYTF. The CDR3 DNA follows: TGTGCCAGCAGCTTACCCGGCCGGTATGGCTACACCTTC. The chain employs TRBV7-9 and TRBJ1-2, with D unresolved. This CDR3 comprises 13 residues. Trimming took 2 bases from V and 5 from J, leaving 9 bases between them. Germline V gene sequence: CDR1 SEHNR, CDR2 FQNEAQ (reference sequence).

In its sample, this clonotype was seen a few times. V gene TRBV7-2 combines with J gene TRBJ1-3; D not resolved. Trimming shortened V by 5 bases and J by 4 bases, and 9 bases separated the two germline ends. This CDR3 has 13 residues. CDR1 SGHTA and CDR2 FQGNSA come from the germline V gene. The CDR3 loop reads CASSPDPGNTIYF. As DNA, the CDR3 is TGTGCCAGCAGCCCCGACCCCGGAAACACCATATATTTT.

This clonotype was seen many times. V gene TRBV7-8 combines with J gene TRBJ2-1; D is undetermined. V lost 1 base and J 9 bases, leaving 4 bases between the germline ends. This CDR3 spans 11 amino acids. Germline V gives CDR1 SGHVS, CDR2 FQNEAQ. In DNA form, the CDR3 reads TGTGCCAGCAGCTTAGTCGGTGAGCAGTTCTTC. This sequence encodes CASSLVGEQFF. Full variable domain (rest looked up from reference TRBV7-8 and TRBJ2-1): GAGVSQSPRYKVAKRGQDVALRCDPISGHVSLFWYQQALGQGPEFLTYFQNEAQLDKSGLPSDRFFAERPEGSVSTLKIQRTQQEDSAVYLCASSLVGEQFFGPGTRLTVL.